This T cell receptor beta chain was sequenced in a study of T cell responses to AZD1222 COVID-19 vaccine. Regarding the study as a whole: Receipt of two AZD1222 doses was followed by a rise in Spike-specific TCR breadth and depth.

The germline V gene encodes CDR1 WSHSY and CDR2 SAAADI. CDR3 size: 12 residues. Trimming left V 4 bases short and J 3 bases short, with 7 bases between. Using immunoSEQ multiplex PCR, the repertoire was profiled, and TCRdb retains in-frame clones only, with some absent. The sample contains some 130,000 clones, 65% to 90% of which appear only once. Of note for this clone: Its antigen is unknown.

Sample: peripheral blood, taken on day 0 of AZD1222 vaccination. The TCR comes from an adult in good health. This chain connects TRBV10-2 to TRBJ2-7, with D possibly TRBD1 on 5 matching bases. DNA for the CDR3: TGCGCCAGCAGTGCAACAGGCTACGAGCAGTACTTC. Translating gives CASSATGYEQYF.